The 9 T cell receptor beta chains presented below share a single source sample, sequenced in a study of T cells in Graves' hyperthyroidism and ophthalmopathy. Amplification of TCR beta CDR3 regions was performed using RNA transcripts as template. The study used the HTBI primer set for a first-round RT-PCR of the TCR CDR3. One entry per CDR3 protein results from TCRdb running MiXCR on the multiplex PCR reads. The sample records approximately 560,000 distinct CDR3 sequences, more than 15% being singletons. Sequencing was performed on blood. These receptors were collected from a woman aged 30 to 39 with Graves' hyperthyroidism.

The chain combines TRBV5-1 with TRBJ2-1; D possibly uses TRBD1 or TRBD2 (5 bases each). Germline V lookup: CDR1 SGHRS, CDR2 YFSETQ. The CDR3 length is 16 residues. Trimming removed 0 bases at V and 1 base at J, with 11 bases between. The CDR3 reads CASSLAGTDSYNEQFF. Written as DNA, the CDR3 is TGCGCCAGCAGCTTGGCCGGGACCGATTCCTACAATGAGCAGTTCTTC.

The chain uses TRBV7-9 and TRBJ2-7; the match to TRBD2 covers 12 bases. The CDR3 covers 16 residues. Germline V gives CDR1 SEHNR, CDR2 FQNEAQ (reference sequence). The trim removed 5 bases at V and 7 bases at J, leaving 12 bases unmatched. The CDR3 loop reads CASSQELRLAGGEQYF. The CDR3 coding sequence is TGTGCCAGCAGCCAAGAATTGAGGCTAGCGGGGGGGGAGCAGTACTTC.

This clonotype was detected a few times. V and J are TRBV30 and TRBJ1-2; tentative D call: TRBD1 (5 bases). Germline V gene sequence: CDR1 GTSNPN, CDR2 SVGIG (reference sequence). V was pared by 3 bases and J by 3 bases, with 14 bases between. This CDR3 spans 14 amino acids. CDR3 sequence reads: CAWRGVQAHYGYTF. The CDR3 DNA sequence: TGTGCCTGGAGAGGGGTACAGGCCCACTATGGCTACACCTTC.

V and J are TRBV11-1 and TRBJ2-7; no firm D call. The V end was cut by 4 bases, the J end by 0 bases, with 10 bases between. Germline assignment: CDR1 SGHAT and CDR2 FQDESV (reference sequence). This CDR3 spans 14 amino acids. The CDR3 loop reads CASSSKRSSYEQYF. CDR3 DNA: TGTGCCAGCAGCTCAAAGCGAAGCTCCTACGAGCAGTACTTC.

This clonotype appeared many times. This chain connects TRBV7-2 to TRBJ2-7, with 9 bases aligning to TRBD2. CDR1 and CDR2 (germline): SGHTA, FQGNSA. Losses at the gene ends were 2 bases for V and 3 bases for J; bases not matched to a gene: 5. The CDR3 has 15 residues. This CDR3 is CASSLSSGTFYEQYF. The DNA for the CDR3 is TGTGCCAGCAGCTTATCTAGCGGGACCTTCTACGAGCAGTACTTC. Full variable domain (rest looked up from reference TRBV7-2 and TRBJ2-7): GAGVSQSPSNKVTEKGKDVELRCDPISGHTALYWYRQSLGQGLEFLIYFQGNSAPDKSGLPSDRFSAERTGGSVSTLTIQRTQQEDSAVYLCASSLSSGTFYEQYFGPGTRLTVT.

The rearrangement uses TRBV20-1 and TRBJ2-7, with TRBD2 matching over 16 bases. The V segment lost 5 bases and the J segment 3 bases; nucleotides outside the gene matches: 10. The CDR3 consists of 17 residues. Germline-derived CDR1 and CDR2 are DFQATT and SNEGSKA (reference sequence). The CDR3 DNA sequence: TGCAGTGCTGGGGCTCCGGGACTAGCGGGAGGGAACTACGAGCAGTACTTC. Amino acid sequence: CSAGAPGLAGGNYEQYF.

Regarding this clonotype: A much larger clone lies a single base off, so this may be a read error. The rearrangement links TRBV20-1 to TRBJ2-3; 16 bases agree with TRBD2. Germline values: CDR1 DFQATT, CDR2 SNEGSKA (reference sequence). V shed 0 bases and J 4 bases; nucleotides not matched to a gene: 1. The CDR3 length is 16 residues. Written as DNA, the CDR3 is TGCAGTGCTAGAGAGGGGACTAGCGGGAGGGCAGATACGCAGTATTTT. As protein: CSAREGTSGRADTQYF.

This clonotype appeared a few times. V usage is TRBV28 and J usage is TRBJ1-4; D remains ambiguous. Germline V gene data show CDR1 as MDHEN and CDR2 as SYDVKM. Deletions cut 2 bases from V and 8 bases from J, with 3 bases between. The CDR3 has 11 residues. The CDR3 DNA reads TGTGCCAGCAGTTTACACGAAAAACTGTTTTTT. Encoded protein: CASSLHEKLFF.

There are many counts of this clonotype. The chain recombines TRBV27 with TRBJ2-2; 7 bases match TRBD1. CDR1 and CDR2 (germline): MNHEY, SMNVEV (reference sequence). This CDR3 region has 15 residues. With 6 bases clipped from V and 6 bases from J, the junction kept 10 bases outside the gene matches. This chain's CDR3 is CASSPNRGEAGELFF. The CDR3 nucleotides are TGTGCCAGCAGCCCTAACAGGGGTGAGGCCGGGGAGCTGTTTTTT.